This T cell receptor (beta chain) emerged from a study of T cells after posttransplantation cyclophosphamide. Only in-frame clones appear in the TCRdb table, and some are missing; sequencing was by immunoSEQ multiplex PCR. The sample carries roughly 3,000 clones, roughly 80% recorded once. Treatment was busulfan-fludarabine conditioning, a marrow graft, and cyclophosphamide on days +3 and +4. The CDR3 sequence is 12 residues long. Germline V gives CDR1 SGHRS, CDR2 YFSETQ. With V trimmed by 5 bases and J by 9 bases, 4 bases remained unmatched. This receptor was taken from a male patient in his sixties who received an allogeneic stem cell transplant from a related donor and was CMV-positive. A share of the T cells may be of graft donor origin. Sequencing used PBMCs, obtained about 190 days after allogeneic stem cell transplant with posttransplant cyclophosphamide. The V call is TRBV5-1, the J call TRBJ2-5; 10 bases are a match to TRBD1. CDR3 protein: CASRPDRGAQYF. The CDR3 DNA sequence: TGCGCCAGCAGGCCGGACAGGGGGGCCCAGTACTTC. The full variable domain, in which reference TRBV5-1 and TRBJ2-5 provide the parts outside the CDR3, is KAGVTQTPRYLIKTRGQQVTLSCSPISGHRSVSWYQQTPGQGLQFLFEYFSETQRNKGNFPGRFSGRQFSNSRSEMNVSTLELGDSALYLCASRPDRGAQYFGPGTRLLVL.